This TCR beta chain was observed in a study of T cell responses to AZD1222 COVID-19 vaccine. Study-level findings and limits: Nearly half of spike-specific TCRs reportedly target unmutated variant regions. Donors in the cohort were predominantly white British and more often female, and clonal diversity was possibly underestimated.

Turning to this clone: Its antigen is unknown.

Repertoires were generated with immunoSEQ multiplex PCR, while TCRdb's copy carries only in-frame clones and drops some. The sample includes fewer than 150,000 clones, 88% seen only once; the top ten take 3% to 4%. Germline V gives CDR1 LGHNT, CDR2 FRNRAP. The CDR3 is 13 residues long. V lost 1 base and J 7 bases, leaving 8 bases between the germline ends. Sequencing was performed on peripheral blood, taken 28 days after the second AZD1222 dose. The chain has TRBV12-5 and TRBJ2-1; D is ambiguous. The clonotype comes from an adult who received the AZD1222 COVID-19 vaccine. CDR3 region: CASGLGGLNEQFF. In nucleotides, the CDR3 is TGTGCTAGTGGTTTGGGAGGTTTGAATGAGCAGTTCTTC.